Listed below are T cell receptor beta chains from one sample, sequenced in a study of T cell responses to AZD1222 COVID-19 vaccine. Here immunoSEQ multiplex PCR was the method, and the copy in TCRdb shows in-frame clones only, minus some. The sample lists 100,000 to 150,000 clones; roughly 89% were seen once. The sample consisted of peripheral blood, taken on day 0 of AZD1222 vaccination. The receptors shown here come from an adult in good health. The CDR3 runs from the conserved cysteine through the conserved F or W. D genes are given only for firm matches. Clone size is given for some rows only: seen once, a few or many times, or a class if the clone is expanded.

V	D	size	J	DNA	CDR3
TRBV7-2	TRBD2	NA	TRBJ2-1	TGTGCCAGCAATCTAGCGGGGGGTTCGGATGAGCAGTTCTTC	CASNLAGGSDEQFF
TRBV15	NA	NA	TRBJ1-6	TGTGCCACCAGCGAATGGAAGGCCAGGAAAAATTCACCCCTCCACTTT	CATSEWKARKNSPLHF
TRBV5-4	NA	NA	TRBJ1-2	TGTGCCAGCAGCCCGGGGACGGGAGGCTACACCTTC	CASSPGTGGYTF
TRBV19	NA	NA	TRBJ2-1	TGTGCCAGTAGGTTAGGCCGGGACCCCTACAATGAGCAGTTCTTC	CASRLGRDPYNEQFF
TRBV3-1/TRBV3-2	TRBD2	NA	TRBJ2-7	TGTGCCAGCAGCCAAGCCAGCGGGGGACCCTACGAGCAGTACTTC	CASSQASGGPYEQYF
TRBV12-5	NA	NA	TRBJ1-3	TGTGCTAGTGGTTTCAGGGACGGGGGAAACACCATATATTTT	CASGFRDGGNTIYF
TRBV30	NA	NA	TRBJ2-4	TGTGCCTGGAGTCCCCGATTTGGCATTCAGTACTTC	CAWSPRFGIQYF
TRBV7-9	NA	NA	TRBJ2-3	TGTGCCAGCAGCCTCTCCGACCTCTATACGCAGTATTTT	CASSLSDLYTQYF
TRBV5-5	NA	NA	TRBJ1-1	TGTGCCAGCAGCTTAGGTGACACAATTAACACTGAAGCTTTCTTT	CASSLGDTINTEAFF
TRBV9	NA	once	TRBJ1-3	TGTGCCAGCAGCGTATTGTCGATTACCTCTGGAAACACCATATATTTT	CASSVLSITSGNTIYF
TRBV11-2	NA	NA	TRBJ2-7	TGTGCCAGCAGCTTAGGATTTAGCTCCTACGAGCAGTACTTC	CASSLGFSSYEQYF
TRBV4-3	NA	once	TRBJ1-5	TGCGCCAGCAGCCAAGATAGTCGGCCCAATCAGCCCCAGCATTTT	CASSQDSRPNQPQHF
TRBV5-8	NA	NA	TRBJ2-1	TGTGCCAGCAGCTTGCCGGGGGTCTCCTACAATGAGCAGTTCTTC	CASSLPGVSYNEQFF
TRBV5-6	TRBD1	NA	TRBJ1-4	TGTGCCAGCAGCTTGCTCCGGACAGGGGTAACTAATGAAAAACTGTTTTTT	CASSLLRTGVTNEKLFF
TRBV3-1/TRBV3-2	TRBD1	NA	TRBJ1-6	TGTGCCAGCAGCCGCCCCTTAATCCCGGGACAGGGGGCGAAAGGATATAATTCACCCCTCCACTTT	CASSRPLIPGQGAKGYNSPLHF
TRBV5-1	TRBD1	NA	TRBJ2-7	TGCGCCAGCAGCTTCAACACAGGGGCTACCTACGAGCAGTACTTC	CASSFNTGATYEQYF
TRBV3-1/TRBV3-2	NA	NA	TRBJ2-7	TGTGCCAGCAGCCAAGTGGGGGCCGGCTACGAGCAGTACTTC	CASSQVGAGYEQYF
TRBV10-1	NA	few	TRBJ1-2	TGCGCCAGCAGTCCGGACAGCCTCTATGGCTACACCTTC	CASSPDSLYGYTF
TRBV7-6	TRBD1	once	TRBJ1-6	TGTGCCAGCAGCCCCGCGGGGACAGGCGCCGGTTCACCCCTCCACTTT	CASSPAGTGAGSPLHF
TRBV6-5	TRBD1	NA	TRBJ1-1	TGTGCCAGTGGGACAGGGCCGGAAGCTTTCTTT	CASGTGPEAFF
TRBV3-1/TRBV3-2	NA	NA	TRBJ1-1	TGTGCCAGCAGCCGACAGATGAACACTGAAGCTTTCTTT	CASSRQMNTEAFF
TRBV27	NA	NA	TRBJ1-4	TGTGCCAGCAGCTCCAGTGGAGATGAAAAACTGTTTTTT	CASSSSGDEKLFF